There are a few counts of the clone carrying this TCR beta chain. Per germline, CDR1 SEHNR and CDR2 FQNEAQ (reference sequence). The CDR3 runs 15 residues. V lost 1 base and J 1 base, leaving 10 bases between the germline ends. The data belong to a study of CD8+ T cells in alopecia areata. After isolation, RNA underwent reverse transcription to generate cDNA as the sequencing template. Sequencing was performed with immunoSEQ multiplex PCR; in TCRdb, only in-frame clones are kept and a portion is missing. The sample includes approximately 180,000 clones, roughly 63% of them seen just once. This TCR came from a human donor with alopecia areata. The material sequenced was CD4+ T cells sorted from blood, taken at week 0. The chain uses TRBV7-9 and TRBJ2-5; perhaps TRBD1 as D (6 bases). DNA for the CDR3: TGTGCCAGCAGCTTAGGGGACATTCTCCAAGAGACCCAGTACTTC. Encoded protein: CASSLGDILQETQYF.